This T cell receptor beta chain is from a study of blood T cell repertoires in COVID-19. Across the study: Sample material is recorded as cDNA or gDNA derived from T cells, B-cell-depleted T cells, or PBMCs.

The assay was immunoSEQ multiplex PCR, and TCRdb's table has in-frame clones only and misses some. The repertoire includes under 450,000 clones, roughly 84% of them detected once, and about 2.7% sits in the top ten. The study drew participants aged roughly 18 to 95 years from 20 to 30 US areas. In assigning cohorts, the study relied on participant-reported clinical history. Either two negative PCRs, clearance, or symptom resolution qualified Cohort 3 donors as recovered. The CDR3 runs to 16 residues. The V segment lost 3 bases and the J segment 7 bases; nucleotides outside the gene matches: 5. The germline V gene has CDR1 SGHRS and CDR2 YFSETQ.

Input material: PBMCs or T cells enriched from blood (not recorded which). The receptor was isolated from a woman aged 25 to 39 who had recovered from COVID-19. The chain uses TRBV5-1 and TRBJ2-1, with 15 nucleotides matching TRBD2. CDR3 residues: CASSSGTSGRLNEQFF. The DNA for the CDR3 is TGCGCCAGCAGCTCCGGGACTAGCGGGAGGTTGAATGAGCAGTTCTTC.